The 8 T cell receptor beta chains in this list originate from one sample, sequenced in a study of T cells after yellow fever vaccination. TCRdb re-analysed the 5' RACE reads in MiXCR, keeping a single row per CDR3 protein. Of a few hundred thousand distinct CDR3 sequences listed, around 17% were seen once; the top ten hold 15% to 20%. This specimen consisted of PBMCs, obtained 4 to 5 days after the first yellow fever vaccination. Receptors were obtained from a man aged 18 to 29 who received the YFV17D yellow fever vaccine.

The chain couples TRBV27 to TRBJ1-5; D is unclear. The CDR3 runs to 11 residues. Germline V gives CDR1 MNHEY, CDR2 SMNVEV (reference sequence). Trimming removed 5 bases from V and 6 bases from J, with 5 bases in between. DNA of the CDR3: TGTGCCAGCAGTGCTTCTCAGCCCCAGCATTTT. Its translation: CASSASQPQHF.

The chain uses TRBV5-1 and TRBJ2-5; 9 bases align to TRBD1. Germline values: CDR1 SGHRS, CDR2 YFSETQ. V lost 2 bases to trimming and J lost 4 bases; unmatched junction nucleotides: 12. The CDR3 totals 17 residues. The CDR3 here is CASSFPPGGQGIETQYF. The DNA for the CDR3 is TGCGCCAGCAGCTTCCCCCCTGGTGGACAGGGGATAGAGACCCAGTACTTC.

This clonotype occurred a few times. The CDR3 nucleotides are TGTGCCATCAGTGAACCCCCGGCAGGGCCCGTGGGGTATGGCTACACCTTC. Translation gives CAISEPPAGPVGYGYTF. The chain employs TRBV10-3 and TRBJ1-2; D possibly corresponds to TRBD1 (5 bases). Trimming removed 3 bases from V and 5 bases from J, with 22 bases in between. The CDR3 has 17 amino acids. Germline CDR1 and CDR2: ENHRY and SYGVKD.

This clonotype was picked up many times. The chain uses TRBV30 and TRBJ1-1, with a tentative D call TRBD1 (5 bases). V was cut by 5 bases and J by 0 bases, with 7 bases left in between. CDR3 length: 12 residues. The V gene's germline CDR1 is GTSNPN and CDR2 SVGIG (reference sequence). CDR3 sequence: CAWRGMNTEAFF. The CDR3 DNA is TGTGCCTGGCGGGGGATGAACACTGAAGCTTTCTTT.

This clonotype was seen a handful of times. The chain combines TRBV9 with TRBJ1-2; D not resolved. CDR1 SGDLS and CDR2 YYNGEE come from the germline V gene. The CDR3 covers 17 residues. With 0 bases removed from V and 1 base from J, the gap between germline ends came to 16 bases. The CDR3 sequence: CASSVDLTATRNYGYTF. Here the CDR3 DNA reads TGTGCCAGCAGCGTAGATCTTACAGCCACTCGTAACTATGGCTACACCTTC.

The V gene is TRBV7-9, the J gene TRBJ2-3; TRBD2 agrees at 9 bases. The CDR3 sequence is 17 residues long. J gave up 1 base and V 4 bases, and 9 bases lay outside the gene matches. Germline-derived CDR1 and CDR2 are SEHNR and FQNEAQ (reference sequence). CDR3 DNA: TGTGCCAGCAGCTGGAGCGCGACTAGCGGTCGCACAGATACGCAGTATTTT. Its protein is CASSWSATSGRTDTQYF.

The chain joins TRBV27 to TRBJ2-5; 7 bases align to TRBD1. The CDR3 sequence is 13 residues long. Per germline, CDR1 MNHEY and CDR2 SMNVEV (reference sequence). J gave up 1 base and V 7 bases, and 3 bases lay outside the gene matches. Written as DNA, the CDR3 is TGTGCCAGCAAATGGACAGGCCAAGAGACCCAGTACTTC. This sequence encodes CASKWTGQETQYF.

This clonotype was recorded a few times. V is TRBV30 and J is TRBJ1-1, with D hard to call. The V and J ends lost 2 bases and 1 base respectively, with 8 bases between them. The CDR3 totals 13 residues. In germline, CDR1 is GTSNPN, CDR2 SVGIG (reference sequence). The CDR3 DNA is TGTGCCTGGAGTAAACAGCCGAACACTGAAGCTTTCTTT. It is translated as CAWSKQPNTEAFF.